The clone carrying this T cell receptor (beta chain) was seen repeatedly, ten times or more. The target antigen is unknown. This sample was included in a study of Graves' ophthalmopathy and Graves' hyperthyroidism. General observations from the study: With over 85% sensitivity and 75% to 84% specificity, a 13-signature model separated ophthalmopathy from stable hyperthyroidism.

Amplification from RNA transcripts yielded the TCR beta CDR3 regions. RT-PCR was first run with HTBI primers, then multiplex PCR in a second round. MiXCR, run by TCRdb on the multiplex PCR reads, gives a single entry per CDR3 protein. The data show over a million distinct CDR3 sequences, with about 36% seen just once and 8.5% to 14% held by the top ten. From germline, CDR1 is SGHRS and CDR2 YFSETQ. The CDR3 is 12 residues long. Trimming stripped 4 bases from V and 3 bases from J, with 8 bases between. The receptor's source is an adult man with Graves' hyperthyroidism. The chain links TRBV5-1 to TRBJ2-7, with no clear D. The sample consisted of peripheral blood or thyroid tissue (not recorded which). CDR3 DNA: TGCGCCAGCAGCCCTGGGTACTACGAGCAGTACTTC. As protein: CASSPGYYEQYF.